Listed below are T cell receptor beta chains from one sample, sequenced in a study of metastatic and nonmetastatic thyroid tumors. TCRdb redid the clone calls on the PCR reads using MiXCR. The sample has about 53,000 clones, around 20% seen once; the top ten hold 3.5% to 5%. Input material: blood. Receptors were obtained from a female donor with papillary thyroid cancer or a benign thyroid nodule (not recorded which). Some clones in this sample may be carry-over from other donors' samples. Both conserved end residues are part of each CDR3. The D gene is left open where the match is weak. Clone size appears in some rows only: once, few, many, or a class for an expanded clone.

d_call | j_call | cdr3_length | v_call | clone_size | cdr3_aa | cdr3_nt
NA | TRBJ1-5 | 12 | TRBV20-1 | many | CSATDRNQPQHF | TGCAGTGCCACCGACAGGAATCAGCCCCAGCATTTT
TRBD2 | TRBJ2-3 | 15 | TRBV6-1 | NA | CASKGLAGPADTQYF | TGTGCCAGCAAGGGACTAGCGGGACCGGCAGATACGCAGTATTTT
NA | TRBJ2-4 | 14 | TRBV27 | many | CASSPRRAKNIQYF | TGTGCCAGCAGTCCCCGAAGGGCCAAAAACATTCAGTACTTC
TRBD1 | TRBJ2-7 | 15 | TRBV18 | NA | CVSSQETGESAEQYF | TGTGTCAGCTCTCAGGAGACAGGGGAATCGGCAGAGCAGTACTTC
TRBD1 | TRBJ2-7 | 17 | TRBV19 | many | CASSMRRQGSWSYEQYF | TGTGCCAGTAGTATGAGGAGACAGGGGTCCTGGTCCTACGAGCAGTACTTC
TRBD1 | TRBJ2-7 | 17 | TRBV13 | NA | CAISTRTGGESNHEQYF | TGTGCCATCAGCACCCGGACAGGTGGCGAAAGCAACCACGAGCAGTACTTC
TRBD1 | TRBJ1-2 | 14 | TRBV3-1 | many | CASSQRTGSYGYTF | TGTGCCAGCAGCCAGAGGACAGGGAGTTATGGCTACACCTTC
NA | TRBJ1-5 | 15 | TRBV5-3 | NA | CARRLAGISNQPQHF | TGTGCCAGAAGATTGGCAGGTATCAGCAATCAGCCCCAGCATTTT
NA | TRBJ1-3 | 15 | TRBV12-3/TRBV12-4 | many | CASATRLSSGNTIYF | TGTGCCAGCGCCACTAGACTCTCCTCTGGAAACACCATATATTTT
TRBD2 | TRBJ2-3 | 17 | TRBV4-1 | many | CASSPGLAGGPRDTQYF | TGCGCCAGCAGTCCCGGACTAGCGGGAGGCCCGAGGGATACGCAGTATTTT
TRBD1 | TRBJ2-2 | 14 | TRBV12-3/TRBV12-4 | many | CASSLQGDTGELFF | TGTGCCAGCAGTCTCCAGGGGGACACCGGGGAGCTGTTTTTT
NA | TRBJ1-5 | 13 | TRBV20-1 | many | CSASPSDNQPQHF | TGCAGTGCTAGCCCTAGTGACAATCAGCCCCAGCATTTT
NA | TRBJ2-3 | 14 | TRBV10-3 | many | CAISESEGTDTQYF | TGTGCCATCAGTGAGTCAGAGGGTACAGATACGCAGTATTTT
NA | TRBJ1-4 | 14 | TRBV14 | many | CASSQVGRWEKLFF | TGTGCCAGCAGCCAAGTGGGCAGATGGGAAAAACTGTTTTTT
TRBD2 | TRBJ2-2 | 15 | TRBV10-3 | many | CAISGASGGTGELFF | TGTGCCATCAGTGGGGCTAGCGGGGGAACCGGGGAGCTGTTTTTT
NA | TRBJ1-5 | 13 | TRBV20-1 | many | CSAELGGPQPQHF | TGCAGTGCTGAGTTGGGGGGCCCCCAGCCCCAGCATTTT
NA | TRBJ1-5 | 15 | TRBV28 | few | CAISPLRWAGQPQHF | TGTGCCATCAGTCCCCTCCGGTGGGCCGGTCAGCCCCAGCATTTT
NA | TRBJ1-6 | 16 | TRBV5-1 | medium-sized | CASSFSPGGSDSPLHF | TGCGCCAGCAGCTTTTCTCCCGGTGGTAGTGATTCACCCCTCCACTTT
TRBD2 | TRBJ2-2 | 18 | TRBV9 | few | CASSAGLAGDPNTGELFF | TGTGCCAGCAGCGCTGGACTAGCGGGAGACCCGAACACCGGGGAGCTGTTTTTT
TRBD1 | TRBJ2-1 | 16 | TRBV18 | many | CASSRGPGQGYNEQFF | TGTGCCAGCTCAAGGGGACCGGGACAGGGGTACAATGAGCAGTTCTTC
TRBD2 | TRBJ2-3 | 17 | TRBV10-2 | few | CANSDGSSGTYTYTQYF | TGCGCCAACAGTGATGGGTCTAGCGGGACATACACATATACGCAGTATTTT
NA | TRBJ2-2 | 14 | TRBV6-4 | many | CASSEGGGTGELFF | TGTGCCAGCAGTGAGGGGGGAGGCACCGGGGAGCTGTTTTTT
NA | TRBJ2-3 | 16 | TRBV28 | many | CASSLIAEGYTDTQYF | TGTGCCAGCAGCCTGATAGCGGAAGGTTACACAGATACGCAGTATTTT
NA | TRBJ1-2 | 12 | TRBV18 | many | CASSPPSRGYTF | TGTGCCAGCTCACCACCGTCCAGGGGCTACACCTTC
NA | TRBJ1-2 | 17 | TRBV4-1 | many | CASSQDLLSGTNYGYTF | TGCGCCAGCAGCCAAGATTTGCTTTCCGGAACTAACTATGGCTACACCTTC
TRBD1 | TRBJ2-6 | 17 | TRBV14 | many | CASTPGTGLSGANVLTF | TGTGCCAGCACCCCCGGGACAGGCCTCTCTGGGGCCAACGTCCTGACTTTC
NA | TRBJ1-2 | 11 | TRBV4-1 | many | CASSHDGGYTF | TGCGCCAGCAGCCATGACGGTGGCTACACCTTC
NA | TRBJ1-3 | 16 | TRBV18 | NA | CASSTGRFPPGNTIYF | TGTGCCAGCTCAACAGGACGATTTCCCCCTGGAAACACCATATATTTT
NA | TRBJ2-4 | 13 | TRBV28 | many | CASSLPKGDIQYF | TGTGCCAGCAGTTTACCCAAGGGAGACATTCAGTACTTC
TRBD2 | TRBJ2-3 | 19 | TRBV11-1 | NA | CASSLAGTSGRPLRDTQYF | TGTGCCAGCAGCTTAGCAGGGACTAGCGGGAGGCCCCTCCGCGATACGCAGTATTTT
NA | TRBJ2-7 | 15 | TRBV6-1 | many | CASSELPDNPYEQYF | TGTGCCAGCAGTGAATTGCCAGACAATCCCTACGAGCAGTACTTC
NA | TRBJ1-6 | 14 | TRBV5-1 | NA | CASSEGTGNSPLHF | TGCGCCAGCAGCGAGGGGACCGGTAACTCACCCCTCCACTTT
NA | TRBJ1-3 | 17 | TRBV6-1 | NA | CASSLYSPFDAGNTIYF | TGTGCCAGCAGTCTCTACAGTCCTTTCGATGCTGGAAACACCATATATTTT
TRBD1 | TRBJ1-4 | 15 | TRBV3-1 | many | CASSHGTGGNEKLFF | TGTGCCAGCAGCCACGGGACAGGGGGAAATGAAAAACTGTTTTTT
TRBD2 | TRBJ2-7 | 12 | TRBV20-1 | NA | CSGLFAGAEQYF | TGCAGTGGTCTTTTCGCGGGAGCCGAGCAGTACTTC
NA | TRBJ2-5 | 12 | TRBV7-9 | many | CASSLQRETQYF | TGTGCCAGCAGCTTACAGCGCGAGACCCAGTACTTC
TRBD2 | TRBJ2-1 | 16 | TRBV5-1 | many | CASRPAGGSSYNEQFF | TGCGCCAGCAGACCAGCGGGGGGGAGCTCCTACAATGAGCAGTTCTTC
NA | TRBJ1-1 | 15 | TRBV19 | many | CASNVLGPAVTEAFF | TGTGCCAGTAATGTTTTAGGTCCCGCGGTGACTGAAGCTTTCTTT
TRBD2 | TRBJ2-1 | 14 | TRBV19 | many | CASSKGASGNEQFF | TGTGCCAGTAGCAAAGGGGCTAGCGGCAATGAGCAGTTCTTC
NA | TRBJ2-7 | 15 | TRBV19 | few | CASSQPGTAAYEQYF | TGTGCCAGTAGTCAACCCGGGACCGCAGCCTACGAGCAGTACTTC
TRBD2 | TRBJ2-2 | 19 | TRBV7-9 | many | CASSQMGGLAERKSGELFF | TGTGCCAGCAGCCAGATGGGGGGACTAGCTGAACGAAAATCCGGGGAGCTGTTTTTT
TRBD2 | TRBJ2-3 | 13 | TRBV30 | many | CAWSRGGMDTQYF | TGTGCCTGGAGTAGGGGAGGGATGGATACGCAGTATTTT
NA | TRBJ2-5 | 12 | TRBV2 | many | CATGPAQETQYF | TGTGCCACAGGACCGGCCCAAGAGACCCAGTACTTC
NA | TRBJ1-5 | 15 | TRBV3-1 | many | CASSRSVQSNQPQHF | TGTGCCAGCAGCCGTTCGGTTCAAAGTAATCAGCCCCAGCATTTT
NA | TRBJ2-7 | 12 | TRBV7-9 | many | CASSLDTYEQYF | TGTGCCAGCAGCTTGGACACCTACGAGCAGTACTTC
NA | TRBJ2-5 | 13 | TRBV5-1 | many | CASSLMYQETQYF | TGCGCCAGCAGCTTAATGTACCAAGAGACCCAGTACTTC
NA | TRBJ2-7 | 15 | TRBV24-1 | medium-sized | CATSRRGFTPYEQYF | TGTGCCACTAGCCGCCGGGGTTTCACCCCCTACGAGCAGTACTTC
NA | TRBJ1-1 | 14 | TRBV18 | many | CASSPSQVNTEAFF | TGTGCCAGCTCACCATCACAGGTGAACACTGAAGCTTTCTTT
TRBD1 | TRBJ2-4 | 14 | TRBV27 | NA | CASSWDRGGNIHYF | TGTGCCAGCAGCTGGGACAGGGGAGGCAACATTCATTACTTC
TRBD2 | TRBJ2-7 | 19 | TRBV18 | many | CASSPPPGLAGASADEQYF | TGTGCCAGCTCACCGCCGCCGGGACTAGCGGGAGCGTCCGCGGACGAGCAGTACTTC
TRBD1 | TRBJ2-3 | 17 | TRBV11-1 | many | CASSSRKQGVGADTQYF | TGTGCCAGCAGCTCAAGAAAGCAGGGGGTGGGGGCAGATACGCAGTATTTT
TRBD1 | TRBJ1-3 | 15 | TRBV5-1 | many | CASSLGQASGNTIYF | TGCGCCAGCAGCTTAGGACAGGCCTCTGGAAACACCATATATTTT
NA | TRBJ1-2 | 11 | TRBV6-2/TRBV6-3 | many | CASSIMGGYTF | TGTGCCAGCAGTATAATGGGTGGCTACACCTTC